Below are 16 T cell receptor beta chains sequenced from a single sample in a study of blood T cell repertoires in COVID-19. The table came from immunoSEQ multiplex PCR; TCRdb's copy has only in-frame clones and leaves some out. This repertoire shows under 350,000 clones, more than 75% found once; its top ten account for around 1.4%. Sequences were obtained from peripheral blood. The receptors were gathered from a man in his 70s with acute or convalescent COVID-19.

The V and J genes are TRBV6-2 or TRBV6-3 and TRBJ2-7; no clear D gene. CDR3 length: 14 residues. Germline V gene data show CDR1 as MNHEY and CDR2 as SVGEGT. Deletions cut 0 bases from V and 2 bases from J, with 8 bases between. The CDR3 DNA sequence: TGTGCCAGCAGTTACTCGAAGCTTACCTACGAGCAGTACTTC. Translation: CASSYSKLTYEQYF.

The rearrangement joins TRBV3-1 (or the pseudogene TRBV3-2) to TRBJ2-7; tentative D call: TRBD1 (6 bases). Trimming removed 1 base from V and 6 bases from J, with 16 bases in between. This CDR3 has 15 amino acids. Germline lookup yields CDR1 LGHDT and CDR2 YNNKEL (reference sequence). The CDR3 is CASSQAGTSEREQYF. Written as DNA, the CDR3 is TGTGCCAGCAGCCAAGCCGGGACATCGGAACGCGAGCAGTACTTC.

The CDR3 here is CASSASYNEQFF. CDR3 nucleotide sequence: TGTGCCAGCAGCGCGTCCTACAATGAGCAGTTCTTC. The chain combines TRBV7-9 with TRBJ2-1, with unresolved D. This CDR3 is built from 12 residues. Trimming pared 5 bases from V and 1 base from J, leaving 3 bases between. Per germline, CDR1 SEHNR and CDR2 FQNEAQ (reference sequence).

The V and J genes are TRBV6-2 or TRBV6-3 and TRBJ1-1; D call uncertain. Trimming took off 5 bases at V and 4 bases at J, with 8 bases between the two ends. CDR1 and CDR2 (germline): MNHEY, SVGEGT. CDR3 length: 12 amino acids. Here the CDR3 reads CASSQAVTEAFF. The CDR3 region has the DNA TGTGCCAGCAGTCAGGCCGTCACTGAAGCTTTCTTT.

J is TRBJ1-1 and V is TRBV5-1; tentatively, D is TRBD1 (6 bases). Trimming shortened V by 0 bases and J by 3 bases, and 15 bases separated the two germline ends. This CDR3 region has 16 residues. Looked up from germline, CDR1 is SGHRS and CDR2 is YFSETQ. CDR3 amino acids: CASSLDRASAYTEAFF. The CDR3 DNA follows: TGCGCCAGCAGCTTGGACAGGGCAAGCGCGTACACTGAAGCTTTCTTT.

This clone is a singleton in its sample. The CDR3 protein is CASSLSHSYNSPLHF. The CDR3 DNA reads as TGTGCCAGCAGCTTATCACACTCCTATAATTCACCCCTCCACTTT. The chain combines TRBV11-2 with TRBJ1-6; D not resolved. CDR3 length: 15 amino acids. The V gene lost 2 bases and the J gene lost 0 bases, with 5 bases spanning the gap. From germline, CDR1 is SGHAT and CDR2 FQNNGV.

This clone was counted a single time. The same CDR3 can be traced to other DNA sequences in this sample. This chain uses TRBV3-1 (or the pseudogene TRBV3-2) with TRBJ1-6; 10 bases are a match to TRBD1. The CDR3 runs 14 residues. The junction had 2 bases not matched to a gene; V was cut back by 4 bases and J by 8 bases. Germline loops: CDR1 LGHDT, CDR2 YNNKEL (reference sequence). The DNA for the CDR3 is TGTGCCAGCAGCCGGACAGGGGGTGATTCACCCCTCCACTTT. Encoded protein: CASSRTGGDSPLHF.

In its sample, this clone was seen many times. The gene calls are TRBV12-3 or TRBV12-4 and TRBJ2-5, with 13 bases lining up with TRBD2. V gave up 6 bases and J gave up 10 bases; unmatched junction bases: 5. There are 13 residues in the CDR3. Written as DNA, the CDR3 is TGTGCCAGCAGCACCGGACTAGCGGGAGACCAGTACTTC. The encoded protein is CASSTGLAGDQYF.

V is TRBV27 and J is TRBJ2-7; TRBD1 agrees at 12 bases. After removal of 7 bases from V and 6 bases from J, the junction contained 10 bases not matched to a gene. The CDR3 totals 15 residues. Germline V CDR1 and CDR2: MNHEY, SMNVEV (reference sequence). In nucleotides, the CDR3 is TGTGCCAGCATTGCAACCGGGACAGGGGGCATCGAGCAGTACTTC. It specifies CASIATGTGGIEQYF.

This chain's CDR3 is CASSEFEPYEQYF. As DNA, the CDR3 is TGTGCCAGCAGTGAATTTGAGCCCTACGAGCAGTACTTC. The chain joins TRBV6-1 to TRBJ2-7; no reliable D call. Deletions cut 2 bases from V and 2 bases from J, with 7 bases between. Germline V gives CDR1 MNHNS, CDR2 SASEGT. This CDR3 contains 13 residues.

In its sample, this clone was seen once. The chain recombines TRBV15 with TRBJ2-5; 8 positions match TRBD2. The CDR3 has 15 residues. Germline CDR1 reads LNHNV; CDR2 reads YYDKDF (reference sequence). V was pared by 0 bases and J by 5 bases, with 5 bases of the junction left unmatched. Here the CDR3 DNA reads TGTGCCACCAGCAGAGAAGCGGGGGTCAGGGAGACCCAGTACTTC. It specifies CATSREAGVRETQYF.

The chain is built from TRBV5-4 and TRBJ2-1; TRBD2 is a possible D gene (5 bases). Germline values: CDR1 SGHNT, CDR2 YYREEE (reference sequence). The V end was cut by 4 bases, the J end by 0 bases, with 14 bases between. This CDR3 region has 16 residues. Here the CDR3 DNA reads TGTGCCAGCAGCCTGAAGACTGGGAGCTCCTACAATGAGCAGTTCTTC. Translated, it gives CASSLKTGSSYNEQFF.

The rearrangement uses TRBV7-9 and TRBJ2-1; the match to TRBD1 covers 11 bases. The CDR3 covers 13 residues. Germline V gene lookup returns CDR1 SEHNR and CDR2 FQNEAQ (reference sequence). Trimming at V came to 7 bases and at J to 7 bases, leaving 3 bases not matched to a gene. CDR3 nucleotides: TGTGCCAGCAAGGGGGACAGGGGGAATGAGCAGTTCTTC. Its protein product is CASKGDRGNEQFF.

V and J are TRBV19 and TRBJ2-1, with TRBD2 matching over 13 bases. The V segment lost 7 bases and the J segment 6 bases; nucleotides outside the gene matches: 6. Germline V gene sequence: CDR1 LNHDA, CDR2 SQIVND (reference sequence). The CDR3 has 15 amino acids. Here the CDR3 reads CASTPLAGGGNEQFF. The CDR3 region has the DNA TGTGCCAGTACCCCACTAGCGGGAGGGGGCAATGAGCAGTTCTTC.

The CDR3, as DNA: TGTGCCAGCAGCTTACGGGGGACTGGAAACACCATATATTTT. Translated, it gives CASSLRGTGNTIYF. The chain combines TRBV7-9 with TRBJ1-3; perhaps TRBD1 as D (5 bases). Trimming stripped 2 bases from V and 2 bases from J, with 7 bases between. This CDR3 has 14 residues. Per the germline V gene, CDR1 is SEHNR and CDR2 is FQNEAQ (reference sequence).

The J gene is TRBJ1-1, the V gene TRBV7-2; D is unresolved. V lost 2 bases and J 0 bases, leaving 13 bases between the germline ends. CDR1 is SGHTA, CDR2 FQGNSA, per germline. The CDR3 covers 16 residues. CDR3 in DNA: TGTGCCAGCAGCTTATTCGGAGGACGGCTGAACACTGAAGCTTTCTTT. Its translation is CASSLFGGRLNTEAFF. The complete variable domain, with remaining parts taken from reference TRBV7-2 and TRBJ1-1, reads GAGVSQSPSNKVTEKGKDVELRCDPISGHTALYWYRQSLGQGLEFLIYFQGNSAPDKSGLPSDRFSAERTGGSVSTLTIQRTQQEDSAVYLCASSLFGGRLNTEAFFGQGTRLTVV.